The 6 T cell receptor beta chains below come from one sample, sequenced in a study of CD8 T cells in ankylosing spondylitis. No antigen has been assigned to these receptors. TCRdb reanalysed the 5' RACE reads using MiXCR and keeps one entry per CDR3 protein. The table has roughly 370,000 distinct CDR3 sequences, more than 20% seen once; the top ten hold about a sixth. Overall study findings and caveats: In ankylosing spondylitis blood, a motif of eight highly homologous TCR beta variants appeared characteristic.

The sequenced sample consisted of blood, either unsorted or a sorted T cell fraction (not recorded which). These receptors were obtained from a male donor with ankylosing spondylitis.

The chain has TRBV11-2 and TRBJ2-1; maybe TRBD2 (6 bases). The CDR3 length is 16 residues. CDR1 is SGHAT, CDR2 FQNNGV, per germline. V lost 3 bases and J 1 base, leaving 13 bases between the germline ends. The CDR3 nucleotides read TGTGCCAGCAGCTTGAGACTAGTCTCATCCTACAATGAGCAGTTCTTC. Amino acids: CASSLRLVSSYNEQFF.

The chain has TRBV7-2 and TRBJ2-7, with D unclear. Trimming took off 4 bases at V and 0 bases at J, with 13 bases between the two ends. The germline V gene has CDR1 SGHTA and CDR2 FQGNSA. The CDR3 is made up of 15 amino acids. CDR3 amino acids: CASSSQSSRSYEQYF. The CDR3 bases are TGTGCCAGCAGCTCTCAATCCAGCCGCTCCTACGAGCAGTACTTC.

This clonotype was picked up one time. This sequence joins TRBV6-1 and TRBJ2-1; D possibly corresponds to TRBD2 (6 bases). Germline V lookup: CDR1 MNHNS, CDR2 SASEGT. Trimming cost V 8 bases and J 8 bases, with 19 bases left between them. The CDR3 spans 14 residues. In nucleotides, the CDR3 is TGTGCCAGCGGAGTCAGGAGGGCGGGTTATGAGCAGTTCTTC. The encoded protein is CASGVRRAGYEQFF.

The chain employs TRBV18 and TRBJ2-2; no definite D call. Germline assignment: CDR1 KGHSH and CDR2 LQKENI. With 0 bases removed from V and 2 bases from J, the gap between germline ends came to 10 bases. This CDR3 contains 16 residues. DNA for the CDR3: TGTGCCAGCTCACCACCGGGCCAGACAAACACCGGGGAGCTGTTTTTT. It codes for CASSPPGQTNTGELFF.

J is TRBJ2-5 and V is TRBV19, with TRBD1 matching 7 bases. CDR1 and CDR2 from the germline V gene are LNHDA and SQIVND (reference sequence). After removal of 6 bases from V and 1 base from J, the junction contained 2 bases not matched to a gene. This CDR3 region has 13 residues. The CDR3 protein is CASRDRAQETQYF. The CDR3 DNA reads TGTGCCAGTAGAGACAGGGCCCAAGAGACCCAGTACTTC.

This clonotype was seen many times. The chain has TRBV29-1 and TRBJ2-7; the match to TRBD1 covers 7 bases. With V trimmed by 5 bases and J by 4 bases, 2 bases remained unmatched. CDR3 length: 11 residues. Germline CDR1 is SQVTM and CDR2 is ANQGSEA. The CDR3 sequence is CSVHRGYEQYF. The CDR3 coding sequence is TGCAGCGTTCACAGGGGATACGAGCAGTACTTC.